Listed below are T cell receptor beta chains from one sample, sequenced in a study of radiation and T cells in renal cell carcinoma. Sequencing used immunoSEQ multiplex PCR; TCRdb keeps in-frame clones, though not all of them. The sample lists 90,000 to 95,000 clones, over 75% occurring once. The sequencing used blood, collected from a patient whose treatment included radiotherapy and nephrectomy. These receptors were taken from a man in his sixties with renal cell carcinoma. CDR3s include the opening cysteine and the closing phenylalanine or tryptophan. Fields, in order: clone size, V gene, J gene, D gene, CDR3 protein, CDR3 DNA. D genes are given only for firm matches. Clone sizes are given selectively: once, few, many, or a class where the clone is expanded.

>.|TRBV6-6|TRBJ1-2|TRBD1
CASIQDRGLGYTF
TGTGCCAGCATTCAAGACAGGGGGCTTGGCTACACCTTC
>once|TRBV2|TRBJ2-5|.
CASSVMSGDQETQYF
TGTGCCAGCAGTGTCATGTCAGGGGATCAGGAGACCCAGTACTTC
>.|TRBV15|TRBJ2-7|.
CATSRDRMPGEQYF
TGTGCCACCAGCAGAGACCGGATGCCAGGGGAGCAGTACTTC
>once|TRBV29-1|TRBJ2-1|.
CSVEGGGPVYNEQFF
TGCAGCGTTGAAGGTGGAGGGCCAGTTTACAATGAGCAGTTCTTC
>.|TRBV5-1|TRBJ2-3|.
CASSLGTQASDTQYF
TGCGCCAGCAGCCTTGGGACTCAAGCTTCAGATACGCAGTATTTT
>.|TRBV29-1|TRBJ1-4|TRBD1
CSVGQATNEKLFF
TGCAGCGTGGGACAGGCAACTAATGAAAAACTGTTTTTT
>.|TRBV28|TRBJ2-7|.
CASSFRLQREQYF
TGTGCCAGCAGTTTTAGACTACAGCGCGAGCAGTACTTC
>.|TRBV9|TRBJ1-2|TRBD1
CASNRDSNYGYTF
TGTGCCAGCAACCGGGACAGTAACTATGGCTACACCTTC
>.|TRBV2|TRBJ2-7|TRBD2
CASSGRLAGGEQYF
TGTGCCAGCAGTGGGCGCCTAGCGGGTGGGGAGCAGTACTTC
>.|TRBV6-5|TRBJ1-1|TRBD1
CASSRQGASEAFF
TGTGCCAGCAGCAGACAGGGGGCCTCTGAAGCTTTCTTT
>.|TRBV4-2|TRBJ1-4|TRBD1
CASSQEGDSEKLFF
TGTGCCAGCAGCCAAGAGGGGGACAGTGAAAAACTGTTTTTT
>.|TRBV2|TRBJ2-7|TRBD2
CASSELAGYEQYF
TGTGCCAGCAGTGAACTAGCGGGTTACGAGCAGTACTTC
>.|TRBV10-1|TRBJ2-3|.
CASSERLTDTQYF
TGCGCCAGCAGTGAAAGGCTCACAGATACGCAGTATTTT
>few|TRBV7-2|TRBJ1-2|TRBD1
CASSQGGQGANYGYTF
TGTGCCAGCAGCCAAGGGGGACAGGGAGCTAACTATGGCTACACCTTC
>.|TRBV27|TRBJ2-1|TRBD1
CASTGTGGWSSYNEQFF
TGTGCCAGCACGGGGACAGGGGGCTGGAGCTCCTACAATGAGCAGTTCTTC
>once|TRBV10-3|TRBJ2-1|TRBD2
CAISASGRYEQFF
TGTGCCATCAGTGCCAGCGGGAGATATGAGCAGTTCTTC
>once|TRBV19|TRBJ2-3|.
CASSAPGRDRTDTQYF
TGTGCCAGTAGTGCCCCGGGCCGAGACCGGACAGATACGCAGTATTTT
>.|TRBV14|TRBJ2-7|TRBD1
CASSQERWTGGYEQYF
TGTGCCAGCAGCCAAGAAAGATGGACAGGGGGCTACGAGCAGTACTTC
>.|TRBV19|TRBJ2-7|.
CASSSSTTTYEQYF
TGTGCCAGTAGTTCCTCGACTACTACCTACGAGCAGTACTTC
>.|TRBV4-2|TRBJ1-1|TRBD1
CASSPQMTGGGTEAFF
TGTGCCAGCAGCCCTCAAATGACAGGGGGAGGGACTGAAGCTTTCTTT
>once|TRBV27|TRBJ1-1|.
CASGRSEAFF
TGTGCCAGCGGACGGTCTGAAGCTTTCTTT
>.|TRBV6-1|TRBJ1-2|.
CASSEAATGYGYTF
TGTGCCAGCAGTGAAGCGGCGACAGGCTATGGCTACACCTTC
>.|TRBV7-2|TRBJ2-7|TRBD2
CASSLDGVAGAYEQYF
TGTGCCAGCAGCTTAGATGGTGTAGCGGGGGCCTACGAGCAGTACTTC
>.|TRBV4-2|TRBJ2-7|TRBD2
CASSQVPAGNVPEQYF
TGTGCCAGCAGCCAAGTCCCAGCGGGAAACGTTCCCGAGCAGTACTTC
>.|TRBV7-8|TRBJ2-2|.
CASQGQPNTGELFF
TGTGCCAGCCAGGGCCAGCCGAACACCGGGGAGCTGTTTTTT
>.|TRBV25-1|TRBJ2-1|TRBD1
CASTAWDRDNEQFF
TGTGCCAGCACTGCCTGGGACAGAGACAATGAGCAGTTCTTC
>.|TRBV30|TRBJ2-5|TRBD2
CAGDGGLARETQYF
TGTGCCGGGGACGGGGGACTAGCGAGAGAGACCCAGTACTTC
>.|TRBV7-2|TRBJ2-7|.
CASSLAPGRTYEQYF
TGTGCCAGCAGCTTAGCGCCCGGCAGGACCTACGAGCAGTACTTC